This paragraph covers one T cell receptor beta chain sequence. The antigen remains undetermined. Germline V gives CDR1 SGHRS, CDR2 YFSETQ. The CDR3 has 14 amino acids. Trimming took 3 bases from V and 2 from J, leaving 12 bases between them. Generated by immunoSEQ multiplex PCR, the TCRdb table keeps only in-frame clones and is missing some. The sample has about 180,000 clones, 88% seen once. The source of the sample is a study of T cell responses to AZD1222 COVID-19 vaccine. Overall study results and limits: It was only after the peak T cell response that any repertoires were sampled. Of spike-specific TCRs, nearly half reportedly target regions left unmutated in variants.

This chain connects TRBV5-1 to TRBJ2-7; a possible D gene is TRBD2 (6 bases). The receptor's source is an adult in good health. The source was peripheral blood, collected on day 0 of AZD1222 vaccination. CDR3 coding DNA: TGCGCCAGCAGCTGGGGGGACGGGACCTACGAGCAGTACTTC. It translates to CASSWGDGTYEQYF. The full variable domain, rest sourced from reference TRBV5-1 and TRBJ2-7, is KAGVTQTPRYLIKTRGQQVTLSCSPISGHRSVSWYQQTPGQGLQFLFEYFSETQRNKGNFPGRFSGRQFSNSRSEMNVSTLELGDSALYLCASSWGDGTYEQYFGPGTRLTVT.